This T cell receptor beta chain was sequenced in a study of PD-1 blockade in classical Hodgkin lymphoma. Across the whole study: Nivolumab dosing for patients was 3 mg/kg, administered intravenously every 2 weeks.

Broader study findings: The study found complete responders had baseline diversity similar to newly diagnosed patients.

All patients relapsed after autologous stem cell transplantation, and brentuximab vedotin exposure varied. Concerning this clone itself: The antigen is not known.

This table comes from immunoSEQ multiplex PCR, and its TCRdb copy is limited to in-frame clones, with some not included. Of roughly 35,000 clones detected, roughly 88% appear once; the ten largest clones hold around 7.7%. V was cut by 5 bases and J by 2 bases, with 13 bases left in between. CDR1 and CDR2 (germline): SGHDT, YYEEEE. This CDR3 comprises 15 residues. This receptor was identified in a human donor with classical Hodgkin lymphoma. The sample here was peripheral blood mononuclear cells (PBMCs), taken before the second cycle of nivolumab. This chain uses TRBV5-6 with TRBJ2-2, with a tentative D call TRBD1 (5 bases). CDR3 sequence (DNA): TGTGCCAGCAGTCCCGATCAGGGTAACACCGGGGAGCTGTTTTTT. Its protein is CASSPDQGNTGELFF.